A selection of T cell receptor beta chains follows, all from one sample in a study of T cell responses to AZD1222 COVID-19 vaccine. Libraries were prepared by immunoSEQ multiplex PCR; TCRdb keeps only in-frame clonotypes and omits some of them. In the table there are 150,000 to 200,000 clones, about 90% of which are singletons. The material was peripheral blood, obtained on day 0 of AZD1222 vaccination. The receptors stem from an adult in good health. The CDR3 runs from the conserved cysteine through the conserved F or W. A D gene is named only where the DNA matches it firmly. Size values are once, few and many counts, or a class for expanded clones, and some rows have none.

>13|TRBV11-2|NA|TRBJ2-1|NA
CASSLVPDNEQFF
TGTGCCAGCAGCTTAGTCCCCGACAATGAGCAGTTCTTC
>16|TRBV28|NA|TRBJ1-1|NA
CASRTPRQSMNTEAFF
TGTGCCAGCAGGACTCCTCGTCAGTCGATGAACACTGAAGCTTTCTTT
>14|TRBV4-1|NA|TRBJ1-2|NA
CASQPAGEDYGYTF
TGCGCCAGCCAACCGGCAGGGGAAGACTATGGCTACACCTTC
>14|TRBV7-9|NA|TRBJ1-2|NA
CASSPRLSNYGYTF
TGTGCCAGCAGCCCCCGACTGAGTAACTATGGCTACACCTTC
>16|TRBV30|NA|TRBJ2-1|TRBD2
CAWRGVGWREDNEQFF
TGTGCCTGGAGAGGGGTTGGATGGCGGGAGGATAATGAGCAGTTCTTC
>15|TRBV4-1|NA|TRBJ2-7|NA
CASSQMVGFSYEQYF
TGCGCCAGCAGCCAAATGGTAGGGTTCTCCTACGAGCAGTACTTC
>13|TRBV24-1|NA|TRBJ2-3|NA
CATEGSPTDTQYF
TGTGCCACTGAGGGATCCCCCACAGATACGCAGTATTTT
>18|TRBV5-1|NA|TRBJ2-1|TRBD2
CASSLERGLAGGNNEQFF
TGCGCCAGCAGCTTGGAACGGGGACTAGCGGGAGGTAACAATGAGCAGTTCTTC
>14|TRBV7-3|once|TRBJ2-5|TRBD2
CASSPTSARETQYF
TGTGCCAGCAGCCCGACTAGCGCCCGAGAGACCCAGTACTTC
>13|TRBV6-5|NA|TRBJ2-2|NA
CASSYSRTGELFF
TGTGCCAGCAGTTACTCAAGGACCGGGGAGCTGTTTTTT
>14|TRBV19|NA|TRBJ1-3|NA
CASRRQTSGNTIYF
TGTGCCAGTAGAAGACAGACTTCTGGAAACACCATATATTTT
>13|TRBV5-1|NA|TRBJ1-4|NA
CASSTETGEKLFF
TGCGCCAGCTCCACCGAGACGGGTGAAAAACTGTTTTTT
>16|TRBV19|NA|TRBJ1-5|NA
CASSKIRGAGNQPQHF
TGTGCCAGTAGTAAGATAAGGGGGGCGGGCAATCAGCCCCAGCATTTT
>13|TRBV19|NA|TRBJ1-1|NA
CASSQGTNTEAFF
TGTGCCAGTAGTCAGGGAACGAACACTGAAGCTTTCTTT